This T cell receptor beta chain was retrieved from a study of blood T cell repertoires in COVID-19. Across the whole study: The United States, Italy and Spain were the sources of the acute and convalescent COVID-19 samples. Sources were T cells, B-cell-depleted T cells, or PBMCs; the material itself was cDNA or gDNA.

Germline V CDR1 and CDR2: LNHDA, SQIVND (reference sequence). The CDR3 has 15 residues. V lost 0 bases and J lost 4, with 12 bases in between. How the authors handled the data: For nucleated cells, counts were estimated from reference gene primer amplification. Only in-frame clones appear in the TCRdb table, and some are missing; sequencing was by immunoSEQ multiplex PCR. V, J and clone size are those of that table, while D and trimming were read from the DNA. This table has 80,000 to 100,000 clones, about 90% appearing once. The chain links TRBV19 to TRBJ1-1; a possible D gene is TRBD1 (6 bases). The clonotype originates from a human donor in a cohort sampled during active COVID-19. The source material was peripheral blood. In DNA, the CDR3 is TGTGCCAGTAGTATAGATCAGCCAGGGGTCACTGAAGCTTTCTTT. It codes for CASSIDQPGVTEAFF.